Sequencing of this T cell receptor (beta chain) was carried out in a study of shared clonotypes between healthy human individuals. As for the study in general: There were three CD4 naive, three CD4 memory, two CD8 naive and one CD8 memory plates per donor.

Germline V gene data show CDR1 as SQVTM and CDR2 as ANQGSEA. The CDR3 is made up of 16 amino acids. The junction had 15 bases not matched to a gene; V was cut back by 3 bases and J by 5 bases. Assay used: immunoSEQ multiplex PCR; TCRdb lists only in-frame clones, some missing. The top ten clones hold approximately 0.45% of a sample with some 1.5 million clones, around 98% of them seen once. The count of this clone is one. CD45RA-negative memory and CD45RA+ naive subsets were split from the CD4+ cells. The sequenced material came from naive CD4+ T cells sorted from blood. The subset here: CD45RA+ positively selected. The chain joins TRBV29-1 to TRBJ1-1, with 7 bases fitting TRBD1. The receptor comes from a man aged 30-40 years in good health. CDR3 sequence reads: CSVEGQTGLRITEAFF. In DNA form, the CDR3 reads TGCAGCGTTGAGGGACAGACAGGGCTAAGGATAACTGAAGCTTTCTTT.